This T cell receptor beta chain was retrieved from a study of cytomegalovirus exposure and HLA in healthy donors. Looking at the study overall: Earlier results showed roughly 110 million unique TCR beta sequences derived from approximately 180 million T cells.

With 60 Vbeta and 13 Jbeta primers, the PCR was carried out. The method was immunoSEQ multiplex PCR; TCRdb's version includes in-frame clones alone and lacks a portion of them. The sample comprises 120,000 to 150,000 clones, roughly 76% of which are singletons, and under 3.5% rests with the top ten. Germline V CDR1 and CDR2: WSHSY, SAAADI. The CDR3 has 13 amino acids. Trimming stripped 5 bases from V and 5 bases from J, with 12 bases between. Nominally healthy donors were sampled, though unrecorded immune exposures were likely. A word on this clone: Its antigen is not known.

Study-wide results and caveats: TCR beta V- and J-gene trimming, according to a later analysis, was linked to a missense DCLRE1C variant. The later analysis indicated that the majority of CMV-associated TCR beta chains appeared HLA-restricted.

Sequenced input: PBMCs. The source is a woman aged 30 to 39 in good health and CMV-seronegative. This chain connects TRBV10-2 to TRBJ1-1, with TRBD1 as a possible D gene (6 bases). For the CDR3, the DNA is TGCGCCAGCAGTCAACAGGGAGGGACTGAAGCTTTCTTT. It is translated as CASSQQGGTEAFF.